In this sample, the clone carrying this TCR beta chain turned up once. CDR1 and CDR2 (germline): ENHRY, SYGVKD. V shed 10 bases and J 1 base; nucleotides not matched to a gene: 4. The CDR3 loop spans 13 amino acids. This sample was included in a study of blood T cell repertoires in COVID-19. TCRdb's copy holds only in-frame clones and misses some; the assay was immunoSEQ multiplex PCR. The table shows under 200,000 clones, with around 82% occurring only once. The sequenced material came from peripheral blood. This chain connects TRBV10-3 to TRBJ2-4, with 7 bases matching TRBD1. The TCR was taken from a woman in her 70s who had recovered from COVID-19. This CDR3 reads CATQGVAKNIQYF. The DNA for the CDR3 is TGTGCCACCCAGGGGGTTGCCAAAAACATTCAGTACTTC.